This section outlines one TCR beta chain sequence together with its context. Its antigen is as yet unknown. PCR was performed a second time for about 7 to 12 cycles using a sample-barcoded 5' primer and a J-beta primer mix. TCRdb redid the calling of the 5' RACE reads with MiXCR, one entry per CDR3 protein. The sample has about 1.5 million distinct CDR3 sequences; 35% to 45% are singletons. This specimen comes from a study of blood T cells in healthy people across ages. Broader study findings: Among long-lived donors, naive CD4+ cells were more numerous and diversity higher than in aged donors. Possibly confounding the expanded clonotype changes was the fact that donor CMV status was unknown. Roughly linear age-related decline in beta diversity appeared, significant by age around 36.

This CDR3 is built from 16 residues. Germline CDR1 and CDR2: SGHRS and YFSETQ. V gave up 0 bases and J gave up 2 bases, with 13 bases separating them. Samples had at least 7 million PBMCs isolated from them. This chain joins TRBV5-1 and TRBJ2-3, with no clear D. The source of this sequence is a woman aged 18-29 years in good health. The sample was blood. The CDR3 spells CASSLVGIVNTDTQYF. The CDR3 DNA reads as TGCGCCAGCAGCTTGGTGGGGATCGTAAACACAGATACGCAGTATTTT.